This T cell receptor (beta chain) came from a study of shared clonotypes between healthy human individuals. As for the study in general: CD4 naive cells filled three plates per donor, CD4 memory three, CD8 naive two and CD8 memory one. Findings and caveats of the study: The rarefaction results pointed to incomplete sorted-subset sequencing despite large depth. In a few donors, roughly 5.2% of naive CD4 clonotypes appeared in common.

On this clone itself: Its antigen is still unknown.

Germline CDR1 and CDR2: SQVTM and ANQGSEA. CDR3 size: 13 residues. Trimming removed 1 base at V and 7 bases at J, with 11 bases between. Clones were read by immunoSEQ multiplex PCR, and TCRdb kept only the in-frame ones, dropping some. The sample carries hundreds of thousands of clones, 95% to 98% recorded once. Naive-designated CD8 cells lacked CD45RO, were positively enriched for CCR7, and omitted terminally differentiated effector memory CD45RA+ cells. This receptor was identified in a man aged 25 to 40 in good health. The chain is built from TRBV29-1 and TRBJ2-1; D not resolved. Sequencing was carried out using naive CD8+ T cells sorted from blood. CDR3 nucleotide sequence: TGCAGCGTTGAAGTCGTTAACAAAAATGAGCAGTTCTTC. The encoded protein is CSVEVVNKNEQFF.